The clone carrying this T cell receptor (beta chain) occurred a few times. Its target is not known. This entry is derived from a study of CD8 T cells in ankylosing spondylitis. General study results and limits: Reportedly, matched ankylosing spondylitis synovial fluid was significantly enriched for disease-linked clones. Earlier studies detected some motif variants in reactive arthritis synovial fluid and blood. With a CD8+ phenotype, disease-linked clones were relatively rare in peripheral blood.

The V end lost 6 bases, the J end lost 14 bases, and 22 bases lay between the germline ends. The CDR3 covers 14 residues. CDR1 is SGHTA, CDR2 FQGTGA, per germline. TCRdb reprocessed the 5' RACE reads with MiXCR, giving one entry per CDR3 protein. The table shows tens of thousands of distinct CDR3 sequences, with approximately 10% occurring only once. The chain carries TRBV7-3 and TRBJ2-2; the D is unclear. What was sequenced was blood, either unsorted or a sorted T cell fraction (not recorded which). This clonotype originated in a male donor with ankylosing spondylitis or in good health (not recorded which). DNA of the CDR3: TGTGCCAGCAGGGTACCCACCGAGCTGTCTGGACTGTTTTTT. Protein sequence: CASRVPTELSGLFF.